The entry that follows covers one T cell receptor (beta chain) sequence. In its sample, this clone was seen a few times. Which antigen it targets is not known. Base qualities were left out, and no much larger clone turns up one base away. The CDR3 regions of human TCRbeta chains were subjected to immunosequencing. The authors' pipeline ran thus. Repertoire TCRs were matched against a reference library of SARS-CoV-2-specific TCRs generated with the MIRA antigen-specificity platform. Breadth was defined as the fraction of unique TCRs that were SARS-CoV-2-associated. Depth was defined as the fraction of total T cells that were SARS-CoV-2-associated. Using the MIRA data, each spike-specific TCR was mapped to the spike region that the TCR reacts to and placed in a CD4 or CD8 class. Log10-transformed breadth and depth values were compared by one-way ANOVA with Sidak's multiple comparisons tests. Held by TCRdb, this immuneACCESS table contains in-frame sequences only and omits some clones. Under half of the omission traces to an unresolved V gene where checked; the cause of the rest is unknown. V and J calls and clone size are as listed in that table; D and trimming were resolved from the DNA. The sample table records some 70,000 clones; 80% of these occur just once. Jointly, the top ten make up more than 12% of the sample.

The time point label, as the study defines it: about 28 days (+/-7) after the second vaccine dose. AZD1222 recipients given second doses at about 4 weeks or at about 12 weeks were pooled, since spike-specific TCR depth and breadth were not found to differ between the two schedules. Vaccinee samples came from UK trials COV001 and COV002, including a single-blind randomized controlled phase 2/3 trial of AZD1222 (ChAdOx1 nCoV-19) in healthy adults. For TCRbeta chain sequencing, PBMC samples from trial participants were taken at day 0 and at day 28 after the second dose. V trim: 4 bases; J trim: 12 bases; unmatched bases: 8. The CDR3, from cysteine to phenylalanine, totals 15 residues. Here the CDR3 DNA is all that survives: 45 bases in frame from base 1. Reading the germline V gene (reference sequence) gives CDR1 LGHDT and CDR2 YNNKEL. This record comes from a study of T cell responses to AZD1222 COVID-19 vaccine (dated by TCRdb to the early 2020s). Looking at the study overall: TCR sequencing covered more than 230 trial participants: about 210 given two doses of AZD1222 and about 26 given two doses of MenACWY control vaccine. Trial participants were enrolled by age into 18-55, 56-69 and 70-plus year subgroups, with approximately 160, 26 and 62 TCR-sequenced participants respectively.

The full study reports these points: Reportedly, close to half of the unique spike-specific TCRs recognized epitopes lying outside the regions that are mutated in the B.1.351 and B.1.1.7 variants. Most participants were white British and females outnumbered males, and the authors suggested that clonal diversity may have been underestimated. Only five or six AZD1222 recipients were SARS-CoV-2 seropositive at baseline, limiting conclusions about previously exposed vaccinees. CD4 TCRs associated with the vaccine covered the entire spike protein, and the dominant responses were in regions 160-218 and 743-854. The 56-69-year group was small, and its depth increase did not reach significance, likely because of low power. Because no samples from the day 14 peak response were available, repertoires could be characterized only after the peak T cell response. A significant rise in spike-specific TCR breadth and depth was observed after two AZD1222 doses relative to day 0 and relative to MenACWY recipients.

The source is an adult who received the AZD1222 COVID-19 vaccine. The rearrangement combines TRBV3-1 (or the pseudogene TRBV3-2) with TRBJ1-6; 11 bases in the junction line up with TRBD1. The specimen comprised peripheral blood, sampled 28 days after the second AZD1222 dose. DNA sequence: TGTGCCAGCAGCCCACCGGACAGGGGGCCGGGACCCCTCCACTTT. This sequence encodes CASSPPDRGPGPLHF.